This T cell receptor (beta chain) was sequenced for a study of immune characteristics of hereditary and idiopathic chronic pancreatitis. General study results and limits: Chronic pancreatitis severity scores rose with numbers of productive TCR rearrangements. Hereditary versus idiopathic pancreatitis showed different Vbeta-Jbeta usage, including TRBV10, TRBV19, TRBV23, TRBV5.

The pancreas tissue came from patients undergoing total pancreatectomy with islet autotransplantation. No included patient had a known diabetes history. This CDR3 is 15 amino acids long. CDR1 LNHDA and CDR2 SQIVND come from the germline V gene (reference sequence). The V segment lost 2 bases and the J segment 7 bases; nucleotides outside the gene matches: 4. This clone was seen a single time. Antigen specificity is unknown. Libraries were prepared by immunoSEQ multiplex PCR; TCRdb keeps only in-frame clonotypes and omits some of them. The data contain approximately 2,000 clones, approximately 76% of them singletons.

The receptor was derived from a human donor with chronic pancreatitis. The material sequenced was pancreas tissue with hereditary chronic pancreatitis. V is TRBV19 and J is TRBJ1-6, with 8 bases lining up with TRBD1. DNA of the CDR3: TGTGCCAGTAGTATAACAGGACAGGGAAATTCACCCCTCCACTTT. It is translated as CASSITGQGNSPLHF. Full variable domain (rest looked up from reference TRBV19 and TRBJ1-6): DGGITQSPKYLFRKEGQNVTLSCEQNLNHDAMYWYRQDPGQGLRLIYYSQIVNDFQKGDIAEGYSVSREKKESFPLTVTSAQKNPTAFYLCASSITGQGNSPLHFGNGTRLTVT.